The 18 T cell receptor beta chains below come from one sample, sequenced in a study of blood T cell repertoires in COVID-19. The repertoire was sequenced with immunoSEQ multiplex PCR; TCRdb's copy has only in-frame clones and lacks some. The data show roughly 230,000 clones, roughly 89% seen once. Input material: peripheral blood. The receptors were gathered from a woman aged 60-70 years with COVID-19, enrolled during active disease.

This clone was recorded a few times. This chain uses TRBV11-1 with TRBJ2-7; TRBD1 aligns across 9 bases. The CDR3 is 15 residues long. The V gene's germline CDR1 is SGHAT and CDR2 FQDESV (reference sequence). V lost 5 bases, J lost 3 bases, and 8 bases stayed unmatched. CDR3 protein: CASSAGTGFDYEQYF. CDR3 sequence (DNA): TGTGCCAGCAGCGCCGGGACAGGGTTTGACTACGAGCAGTACTTC.

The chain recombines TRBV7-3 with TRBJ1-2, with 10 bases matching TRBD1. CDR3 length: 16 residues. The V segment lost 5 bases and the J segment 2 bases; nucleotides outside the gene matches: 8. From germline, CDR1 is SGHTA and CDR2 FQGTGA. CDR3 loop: CASSPGQGRSNYGYTF. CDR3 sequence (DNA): TGTGCCAGCAGCCCGGGACAGGGGCGGTCCAACTATGGCTACACCTTC.

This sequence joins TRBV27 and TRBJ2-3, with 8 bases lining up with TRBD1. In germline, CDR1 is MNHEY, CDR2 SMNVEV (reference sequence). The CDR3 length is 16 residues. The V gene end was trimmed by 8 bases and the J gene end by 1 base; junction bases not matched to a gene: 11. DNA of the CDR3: TGTGCCAGCCGGGACAGGCCTTTACCCGGCACAGATACGCAGTATTTT. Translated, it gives CASRDRPLPGTDTQYF.

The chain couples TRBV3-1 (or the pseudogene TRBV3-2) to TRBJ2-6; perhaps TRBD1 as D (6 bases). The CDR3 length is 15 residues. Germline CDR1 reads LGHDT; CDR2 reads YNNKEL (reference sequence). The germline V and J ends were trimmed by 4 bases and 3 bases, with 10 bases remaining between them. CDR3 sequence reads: CASSRTGRGANVLTF. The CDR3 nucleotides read TGTGCCAGCAGCCGAACAGGGCGTGGGGCCAACGTCCTGACTTTC.

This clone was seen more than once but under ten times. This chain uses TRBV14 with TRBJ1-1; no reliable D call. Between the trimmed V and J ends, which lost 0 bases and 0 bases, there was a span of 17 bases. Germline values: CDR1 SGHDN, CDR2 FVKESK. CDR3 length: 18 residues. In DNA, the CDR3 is TGTGCCAGCAGCCAAGATGACTTCCATATTCCAATGAACACTGAAGCTTTCTTT. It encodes CASSQDDFHIPMNTEAFF.

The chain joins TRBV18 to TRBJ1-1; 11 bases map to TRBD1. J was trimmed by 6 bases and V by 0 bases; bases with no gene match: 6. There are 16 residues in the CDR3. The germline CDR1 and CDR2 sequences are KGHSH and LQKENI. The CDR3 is CASSPPGQGAASEAFF. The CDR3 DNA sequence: TGTGCCAGCTCACCACCTGGACAGGGGGCCGCTTCTGAAGCTTTCTTT.

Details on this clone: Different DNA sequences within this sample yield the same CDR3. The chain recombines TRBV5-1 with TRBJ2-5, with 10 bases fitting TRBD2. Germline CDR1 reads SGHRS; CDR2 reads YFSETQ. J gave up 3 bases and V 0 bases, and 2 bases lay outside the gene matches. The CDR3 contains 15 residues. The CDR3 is CASSLDGLAEETQYF. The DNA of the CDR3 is TGCGCCAGCAGCTTGGATGGACTAGCGGAAGAGACCCAGTACTTC.

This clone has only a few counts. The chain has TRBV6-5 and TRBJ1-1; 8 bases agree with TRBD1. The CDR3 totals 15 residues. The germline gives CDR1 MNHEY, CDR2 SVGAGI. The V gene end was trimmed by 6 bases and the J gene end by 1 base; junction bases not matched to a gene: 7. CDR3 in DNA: TGTGCCAGCAGCCTTGGGGGGACAGGGAACACTGAAGCTTTCTTT. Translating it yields CASSLGGTGNTEAFF.

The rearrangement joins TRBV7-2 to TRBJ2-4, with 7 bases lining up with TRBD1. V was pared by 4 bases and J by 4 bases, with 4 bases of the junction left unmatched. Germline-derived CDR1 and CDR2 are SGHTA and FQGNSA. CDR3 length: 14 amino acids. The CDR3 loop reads CASSYRDSKNIQYF. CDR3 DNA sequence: TGTGCCAGCAGCTACAGGGACAGTAAAAACATTCAGTACTTC.

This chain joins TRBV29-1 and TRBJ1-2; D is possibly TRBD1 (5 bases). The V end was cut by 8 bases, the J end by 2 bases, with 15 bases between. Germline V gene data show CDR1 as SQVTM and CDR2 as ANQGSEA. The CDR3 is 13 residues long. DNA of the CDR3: TGCAGCACGCGGGAGACAGAGAACTATGGCTACACCTTC. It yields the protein CSTRETENYGYTF.

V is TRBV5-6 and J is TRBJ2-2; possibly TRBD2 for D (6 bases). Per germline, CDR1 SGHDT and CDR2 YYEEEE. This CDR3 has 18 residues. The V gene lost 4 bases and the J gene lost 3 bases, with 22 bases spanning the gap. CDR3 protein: CASSPIRPRGGDTGELFF. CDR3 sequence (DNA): TGTGCCAGCAGCCCCATTCGTCCGCGGGGAGGAGACACCGGGGAGCTGTTTTTT.

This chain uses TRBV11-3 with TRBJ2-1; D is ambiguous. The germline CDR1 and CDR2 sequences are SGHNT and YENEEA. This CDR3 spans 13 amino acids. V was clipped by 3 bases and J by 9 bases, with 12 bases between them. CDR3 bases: TGTGCCAGCAGCTTGGAAGTGAGGCGTGAGCAGTTCTTC. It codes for CASSLEVRREQFF.

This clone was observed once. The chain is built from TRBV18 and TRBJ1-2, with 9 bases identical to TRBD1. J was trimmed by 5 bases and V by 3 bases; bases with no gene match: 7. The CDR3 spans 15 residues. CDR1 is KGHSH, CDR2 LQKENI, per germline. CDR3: CASSPTGGRQYGYTF. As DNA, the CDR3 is TGTGCCAGCTCACCCACAGGGGGCCGACAGTATGGCTACACCTTC.

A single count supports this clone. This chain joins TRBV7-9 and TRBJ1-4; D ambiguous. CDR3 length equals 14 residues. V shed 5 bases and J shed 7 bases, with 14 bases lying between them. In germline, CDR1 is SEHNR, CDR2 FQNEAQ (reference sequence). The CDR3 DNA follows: TGTGCCAGCAGCCAAGGCAGGAGGAGTGAAAAACTGTTTTTT. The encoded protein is CASSQGRRSEKLFF.

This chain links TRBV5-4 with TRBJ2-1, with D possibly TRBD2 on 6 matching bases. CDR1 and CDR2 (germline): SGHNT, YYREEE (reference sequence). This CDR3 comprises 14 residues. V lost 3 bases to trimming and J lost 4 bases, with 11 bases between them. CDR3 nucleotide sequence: TGTGCCAGCAGCTCCCTGGGACTGTACAATGAGCAGTTCTTC. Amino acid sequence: CASSSLGLYNEQFF.

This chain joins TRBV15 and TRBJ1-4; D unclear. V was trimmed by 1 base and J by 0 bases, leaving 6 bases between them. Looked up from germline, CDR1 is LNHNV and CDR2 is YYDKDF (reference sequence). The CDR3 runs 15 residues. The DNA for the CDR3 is TGTGCCACCAGCAGAGTCGTCTCAACTAATGAAAAACTGTTTTTT. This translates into CATSRVVSTNEKLFF.

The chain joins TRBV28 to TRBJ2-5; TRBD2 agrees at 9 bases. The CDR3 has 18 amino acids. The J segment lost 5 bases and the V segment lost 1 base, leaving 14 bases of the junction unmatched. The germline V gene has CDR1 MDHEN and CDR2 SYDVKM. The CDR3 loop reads CASSLFTVRLAGRETQYF. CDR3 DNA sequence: TGTGCCAGCAGTTTATTTACCGTGAGGCTAGCGGGGAGGGAGACCCAGTACTTC. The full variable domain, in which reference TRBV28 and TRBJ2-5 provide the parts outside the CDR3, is DVKVTQSSRYLVKRTGEKVFLECVQDMDHENMFWYRQDPGLGLRLIYFSYDVKMKEKGDIPEGYSVSREKKERFSLILESASTNQTSMYLCASSLFTVRLAGRETQYFGPGTRLLVL.

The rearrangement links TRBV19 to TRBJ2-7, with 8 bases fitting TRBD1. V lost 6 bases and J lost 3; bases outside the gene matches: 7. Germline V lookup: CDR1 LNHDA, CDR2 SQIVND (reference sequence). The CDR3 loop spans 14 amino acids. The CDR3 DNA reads TGTGCCAGTAGCGGACAGGGTGGGAACTACGAGCAGTACTTC. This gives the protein CASSGQGGNYEQYF.